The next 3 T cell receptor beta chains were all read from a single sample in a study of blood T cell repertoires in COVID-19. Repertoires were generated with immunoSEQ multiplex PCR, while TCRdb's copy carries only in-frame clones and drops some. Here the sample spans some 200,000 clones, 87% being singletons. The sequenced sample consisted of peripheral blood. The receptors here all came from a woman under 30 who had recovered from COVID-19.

DNA for the CDR3: TGCGCCAGCAGCTCCGGGACTACAACCACCGGGGAGCTGTTTTTT. This gives the protein CASSSGTTTTGELFF. The chain couples TRBV5-1 to TRBJ2-2; 7 bases line up with TRBD2. The germline CDR1 and CDR2 sequences are SGHRS and YFSETQ. V lost 3 bases, J lost 4 bases, and 6 bases stayed unmatched. This CDR3 comprises 15 residues.

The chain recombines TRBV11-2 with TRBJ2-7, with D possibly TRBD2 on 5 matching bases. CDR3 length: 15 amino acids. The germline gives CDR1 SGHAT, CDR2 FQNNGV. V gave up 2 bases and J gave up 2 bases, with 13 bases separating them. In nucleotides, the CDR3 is TGTGCCAGCAGCTTAAATCGGGGATTCGCCTACGAGCAGTACTTC. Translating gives CASSLNRGFAYEQYF.

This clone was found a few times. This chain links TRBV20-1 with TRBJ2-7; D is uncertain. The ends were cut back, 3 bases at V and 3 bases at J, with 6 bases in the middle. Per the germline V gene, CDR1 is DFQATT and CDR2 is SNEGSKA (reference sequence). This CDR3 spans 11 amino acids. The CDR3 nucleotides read TGCAGTGCTAGCCAGTACTACGAGCAGTACTTC. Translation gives CSASQYYEQYF.